This T cell receptor (beta chain) was sequenced for a study of vaccination effects on CD4 cells after COVID-19 (dated by TCRdb to 2022 to 2024). Background for the entire study: Each participant got two doses of an mRNA SARS-CoV-2 vaccine, either BNT162b2 or mRNA-1273. SARS-CoV-2 spike-specific CD4+ TCR repertoires from before and after mRNA vaccination were compared in COVID-19 convalescent patients and in infection-naive vaccine recipients. A total of 10 COVID-19 convalescent patients and a handful of SARS-CoV-2-naive healthy vaccine recipients were included in the full study. The Oncomine TCR Beta short-read assay on an Illumina iSeq 100 was used to sequence cultures from other donors in the study. Results and caveats for the whole study, not just this receptor: Among healthy vaccine recipients, nearly all vaccine-induced clones were SARS-CoV-2 mono-reactive, and only 1 of 255 was cross-reactive with common cold coronaviruses. Clones induced by infection and clones induced by vaccination both contracted markedly at late timepoints after vaccination, which fits with T cell responses waning over time. The study was limited by a small number of convalescent patients and lacked early post-infection timepoints.

In the ViraFEST assay, PBMC were stimulated with viral peptide pools, and TCR sequencing was then used to find antigen-specific CD4+ T cell clonotypes based on their expansion. After about 9 days of culture, CD4+ T cells were isolated with the EasySep CD4+ T cell isolation kit. Negative nucleocapsid antibody results before and after vaccination confirmed that the healthy vaccine recipients had no prior SARS-CoV-2 infection. Roughly 1.9 million PBMC per well were cultured with 10 ug/ml peptides in IMDM containing about 5% human AB serum, approximately 10 IU/ml IL-2 and gentamicin. Half of the culture medium was replaced with fresh IL-2-containing medium on days 3 and 7. Unless noted otherwise, every peptide stimulation condition was grown in triplicate wells. Using Ficoll-Paque Plus gradient centrifugation, PBMC were separated from whole blood and then either used fresh or cryopreserved at -140C. The overlapping peptide pools covered the spike proteins of SARS-CoV-2 and of the common cold coronaviruses HCoV-NL63, HCoV-OC43 and HCoV-229E. Genomic DNA was extracted from cultured CD4+ T cells with the QIAamp micro DNA kit.

The germline V gene (reference sequence) yields SGHNT for CDR1 and YYREEE for CDR2. Measured from the cysteine to the phenylalanine, the CDR3 is 13 residues long. Only the CDR3 part of the read is kept: 39 bases, read in frame from the first base. The V and J ends are trimmed by 4 bases and 5 bases, leaving 12 bases between them. This clone was counted only a few times. Its antigen remains undetermined. Per-base quality was not reported, and no clone a single base away is much larger than it. Libraries were built with the immunoSEQ multiplex PCR assay. DNA from the cultured and isolated CD4+ T cells underwent TCR beta CDR3 sequencing. The authors' analysis ran thus. Non-productive TCR sequences were removed and reads were trimmed to the CDR3 region, keeping CDR3s of at least 7 amino acids. Antigen-specific clonotypes were identified with the MANAFEST web app by comparing expansion in peptide wells against reference cultures. To be called positive, a clone needed expansion at FDR<0.05 compared with the reference and with all other wells, an odds ratio greater than 5, and a frequency greater than 0.1% in two replicate wells. Clonotypes significantly expanded in SARS-CoV-2 spike wells and in at least one common cold coronavirus spike condition were defined as cross-reactive. Using the stringdist R package, CDR3 similarity was measured by Levenshtein distance, and unrooted trees were constructed with ape in R 3.6.1. TCRdb retrieved this table from immuneACCESS and kept in-frame rearrangements only. Not all clones are present; in checked studies, unresolved V genes account for under half, and no reason is known for the remainder. That table is the source of V, J and clone size, and D and trimming were worked out from the DNA. The sample table lists about 22,000 clones, around 75% of them with a count of one. The top ten hold just under 20% of the sample.

The material sequenced was CD4+ T cells from PBMCs cultured with HCoV-NL63 spike peptides, taken before COVID-19 vaccination. The cell subset or site label, read with the paper, signifies: HCoV-NL63 spike overlapping peptide pool stimulation. This sequence originates from a human donor who received a COVID-19 vaccine. Recombination connected TRBV5-4 to TRBJ1-2, with TRBD1 tentatively as D gene (5 bases match). The sequence in DNA is TGTGCCAGCAGCCCGGGGACGGTATATGGCTACACCTTC. This encodes CASSPGTVYGYTF. Here the CDR3 is joined to the reference TRBV5-4 and TRBJ1-2 genes, and the full variable domain is: ETGVTQSPTHLIKTRGQQVTLRCSSQSGHNTVSWYQQALGQGPQFIFQYYREEENGRGNFPPRFSGLQFPNYSSELNVNALELDDSALYLCASSPGTVYGYTFGSGTRLTVV.